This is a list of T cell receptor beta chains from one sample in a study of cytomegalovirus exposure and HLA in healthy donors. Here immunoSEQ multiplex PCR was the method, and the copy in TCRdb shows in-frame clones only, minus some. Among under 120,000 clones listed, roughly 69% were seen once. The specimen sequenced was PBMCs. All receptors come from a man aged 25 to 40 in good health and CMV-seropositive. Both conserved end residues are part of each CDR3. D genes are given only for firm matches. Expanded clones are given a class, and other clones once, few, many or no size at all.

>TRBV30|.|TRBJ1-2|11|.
CAWTTGYGYTF
TGTGCCTGGACGACAGGCTATGGCTACACCTTC
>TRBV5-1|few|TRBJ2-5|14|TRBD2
CASSLAGPQETQYF
TGCGCCAGCAGCTTAGCGGGGCCTCAAGAGACCCAGTACTTC
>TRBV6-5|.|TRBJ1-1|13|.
CASRSSGSTEAFF
TGTGCCAGCCGCTCTTCCGGGAGCACTGAAGCTTTCTTT
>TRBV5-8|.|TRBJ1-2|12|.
CASGLVVESYTF
TGTGCCAGCGGTCTGGTAGTCGAGAGCTACACCTTC
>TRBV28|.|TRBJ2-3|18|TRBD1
CASSLAADRGESTDTQYF
TGTGCCAGCAGTTTAGCCGCGGACAGGGGGGAATCCACAGATACGCAGTATTTT
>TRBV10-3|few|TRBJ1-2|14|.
CAISDPGIDYGYTF
TGTGCCATCAGTGATCCAGGGATCGACTATGGCTACACCTTC
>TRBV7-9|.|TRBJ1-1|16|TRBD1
CASSPGTVSWGAEAFF
TGTGCCAGCAGCCCCGGGACAGTGTCCTGGGGTGCTGAAGCTTTCTTT
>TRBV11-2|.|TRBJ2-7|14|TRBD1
CASSPGTGQYEQYF
TGTGCCAGCAGCCCCGGGACAGGGCAATACGAGCAGTACTTC
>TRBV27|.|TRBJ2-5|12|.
CASLGVSETQYF
TGTGCCAGTTTAGGGGTCTCAGAGACCCAGTACTTC
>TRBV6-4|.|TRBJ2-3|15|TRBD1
CASSPGTDRTDTQYF
TGTGCCAGCAGCCCTGGGACAGACCGCACAGATACGCAGTATTTT
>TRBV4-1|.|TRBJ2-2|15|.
CASSQQGMNTGELFF
TGCGCCAGCAGCCAACAGGGGATGAACACCGGGGAGCTGTTTTTT
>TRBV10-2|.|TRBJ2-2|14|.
CASSDLQATGELFF
TGCGCCAGCAGTGACCTACAGGCAACCGGGGAGCTGTTTTTT
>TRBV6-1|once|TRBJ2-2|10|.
CATQAGELFF
TGTGCCACCCAGGCTGGGGAGCTGTTTTTT
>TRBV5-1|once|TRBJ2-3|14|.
CASSSGEGADTQYF
TGCGCCAGCAGCTCCGGGGAGGGGGCAGATACGCAGTATTTT
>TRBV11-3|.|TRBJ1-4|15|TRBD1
CASSSGQGAKEKLFF
TGTGCCAGCAGCTCGGGACAGGGGGCGAAGGAAAAACTGTTTTTT
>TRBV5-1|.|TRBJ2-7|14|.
CASSLEREGYEQYF
TGCGCCAGCAGCTTGGAGAGGGAAGGGTACGAGCAGTACTTC
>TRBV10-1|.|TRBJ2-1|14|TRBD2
CASSAGGFYNEQFF
TGCGCCAGCAGCGCGGGGGGATTCTACAATGAGCAGTTCTTC
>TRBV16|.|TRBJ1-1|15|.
CASNLKGGGNTEAFF
TGTGCCAGCAACCTAAAGGGAGGGGGGAACACTGAAGCTTTCTTT
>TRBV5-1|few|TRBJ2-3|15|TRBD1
CASSSQGVSTDTQYF
TGCGCCAGCAGCTCACAGGGGGTTAGCACAGATACGCAGTATTTT
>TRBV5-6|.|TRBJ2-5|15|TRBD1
CASTLSDPGGETQYF
TGTGCCAGCACCCTCTCTGACCCAGGGGGAGAGACCCAGTACTTC
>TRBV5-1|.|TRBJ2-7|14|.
CASSFGFPNDEQYF
TGCGCCAGCAGCTTCGGGTTCCCCAATGACGAGCAGTACTTC
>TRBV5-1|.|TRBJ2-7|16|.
CASSLEVGPMVYEQYF
TGCGCCAGCAGCTTGGAGGTTGGGCCTATGGTCTACGAGCAGTACTTC
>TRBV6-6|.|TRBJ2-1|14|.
CASSYSSAVNEQFF
TGTGCCAGCAGTTACTCCTCGGCGGTCAATGAGCAGTTCTTC
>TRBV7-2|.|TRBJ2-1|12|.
CAGGTSYNEQFF
TGTGCCGGGGGGACGTCCTACAATGAGCAGTTCTTC
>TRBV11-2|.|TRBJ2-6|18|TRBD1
CASSLVGTGGSGANVLTF
TGTGCCAGCAGCTTAGTTGGGACAGGGGGTTCTGGGGCCAACGTCCTGACTTTC
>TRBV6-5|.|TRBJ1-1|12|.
CASSTTGTEVFF
TGTGCCAGCAGTACCACAGGAACTGAAGTTTTCTTT
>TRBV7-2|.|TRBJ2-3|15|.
CASSLASTSTDTQYF
TGTGCCAGCAGCTTAGCGTCGACAAGCACAGATACGCAGTATTTT
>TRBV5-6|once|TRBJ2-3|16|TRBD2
CASSFLTSGGTDTQYF
TGTGCCAGCAGCTTCTTGACTAGCGGGGGCACAGATACGCAGTATTTT
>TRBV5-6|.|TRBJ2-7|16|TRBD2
CASSLGGTSGVNEQYF
TGTGCCAGCAGCTTGGGCGGGACTAGCGGGGTGAACGAGCAGTACTTC
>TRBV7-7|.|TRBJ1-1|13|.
CASSLSGDTEAFF
TGTGCTAGCAGCCTTTCGGGTGACACTGAAGCTTTCTTT
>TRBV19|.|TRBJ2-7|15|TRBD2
CASSIRLAGTAEQYF
TGTGCCAGTAGTATCCGGCTAGCGGGGACCGCTGAGCAGTACTTC
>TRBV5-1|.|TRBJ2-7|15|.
CASSSAPQGGYEQYF
TGCGCCAGCAGCTCAGCCCCACAGGGGGGGTACGAGCAGTACTTC
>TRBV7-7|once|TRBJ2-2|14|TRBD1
CASSLGTGEVELFF
TGTGCTAGCAGCTTAGGGACAGGTGAAGTGGAGCTGTTTTTT
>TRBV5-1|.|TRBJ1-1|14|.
CASSVAQENTEAFF
TGCGCCAGCAGCGTAGCGCAAGAGAACACTGAAGCTTTCTTT
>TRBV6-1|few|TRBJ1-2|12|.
CASRLQARSYTF
TGTGCCAGCAGGCTCCAGGCTCGTAGCTACACCTTC
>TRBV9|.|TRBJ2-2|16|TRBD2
CASSKIRGRDTGELFF
TGTGCCAGCAGCAAGATCCGAGGGAGGGACACCGGGGAGCTGTTTTTT
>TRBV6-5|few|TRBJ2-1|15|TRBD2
CASRASGATYNEQFF
TGTGCCAGCAGAGCGAGCGGGGCTACCTACAATGAGCAGTTCTTC
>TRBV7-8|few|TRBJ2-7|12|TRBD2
CASSLSGGEQYF
TGTGCCAGCAGCCTTAGCGGGGGAGAACAGTACTTC
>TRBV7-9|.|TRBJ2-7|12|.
CASSLALYEQYF
TGTGCCAGCAGCTTAGCCCTATACGAGCAGTACTTC
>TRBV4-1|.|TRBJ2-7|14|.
CASSQRLSSDEQYF
TGCGCCAGCAGCCAGAGGCTCTCTAGCGACGAGCAGTACTTC
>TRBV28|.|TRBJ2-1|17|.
CASSSPTDSSSYNEQFF
TGTGCCAGCAGTAGTCCGACAGATTCAAGCTCCTACAATGAGCAGTTCTTC
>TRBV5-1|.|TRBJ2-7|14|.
CASSLGTDTYEQYF
TGCGCCAGCAGCTTGGGGACTGATACCTACGAGCAGTACTTC
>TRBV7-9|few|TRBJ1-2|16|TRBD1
CASSLALGQGVRGYTF
TGTGCCAGCAGCTTAGCTCTGGGACAGGGGGTTCGAGGCTACACCTTC
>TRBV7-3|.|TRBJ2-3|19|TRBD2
CASSFGLAGGKTPTDTQYF
TGTGCCAGCAGCTTTGGACTAGCGGGGGGCAAAACCCCCACAGATACGCAGTATTTT
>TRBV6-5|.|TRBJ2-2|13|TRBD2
CASGGVYTGELFF
TGTGCCAGCGGGGGGGTATATACCGGGGAGCTGTTTTTT
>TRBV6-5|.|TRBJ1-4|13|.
CASSYVSNEKLFF
TGTGCCAGCAGTTACGTCTCTAATGAAAAACTGTTTTTT
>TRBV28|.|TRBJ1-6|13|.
CASRGQENSPLHF
TGTGCCAGCAGGGGGCAGGAGAATTCACCCCTCCACTTT
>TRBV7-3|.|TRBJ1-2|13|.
CASSLGQNYGYTF
TGTGCCAGCAGCTTAGGGCAGAACTATGGCTACACCTTC
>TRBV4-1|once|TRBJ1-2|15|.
CASSPHSPKDYGYTF
TGCGCCAGCAGCCCTCACAGCCCGAAGGACTATGGCTACACCTTC
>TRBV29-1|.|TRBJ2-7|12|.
CSVDLTVGEQYF
TGCAGCGTTGACCTGACAGTGGGAGAGCAGTACTTC
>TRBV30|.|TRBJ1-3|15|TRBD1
CAWSQGTASGNTIYF
TGTGCCTGGAGCCAGGGGACAGCCTCTGGAAACACCATATATTTT
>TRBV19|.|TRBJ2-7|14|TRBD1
CASSSGQGAYEQYF
TGTGCCAGTAGCTCGGGACAGGGGGCCTACGAGCAGTACTTC
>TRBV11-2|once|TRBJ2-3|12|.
CASSSFTDTQYF
TGTGCCAGCAGCTCATTCACAGATACGCAGTATTTT
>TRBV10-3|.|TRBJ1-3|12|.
CATQMIGNTIYF
TGTGCCACCCAGATGATTGGAAACACCATATATTTT
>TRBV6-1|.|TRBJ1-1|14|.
CASSVFGIGTEAFF
TGTGCCAGCAGTGTATTCGGGATAGGGACTGAAGCTTTCTTT
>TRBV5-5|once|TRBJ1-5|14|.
CASSLVQSGQPQHF
TGTGCCAGCAGCTTGGTCCAGTCAGGTCAGCCCCAGCATTTT
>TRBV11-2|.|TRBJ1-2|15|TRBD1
CASSLDGGGYYGYTF
TGTGCCAGCAGCTTAGATGGAGGGGGCTACTATGGCTACACCTTC
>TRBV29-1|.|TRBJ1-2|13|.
CSVAAQDYDGYTF
TGCAGCGTTGCGGCCCAGGACTATGATGGCTACACCTTC
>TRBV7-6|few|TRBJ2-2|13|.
CASSRTHGRELFF
TGTGCCAGCAGCCGGACTCACGGCAGGGAGCTGTTTTTT